The rows below give T cell receptor beta chains drawn from one sample of a study of shared clonotypes between healthy human individuals. Assay: immunoSEQ multiplex PCR; the TCRdb copy retains only in-frame clones and omits some. The repertoire holds about 380,000 clones, with just over 95% as singletons. Sequencing was done on a sample of memory CD8+ T cells sorted from blood. Receptors were obtained from a man between 25 and 39 years old in good health. Each CDR3 is given with its conserved first and last residue. A D gene is named only where the DNA matches it firmly. The size field is filled for only some rows; it gives once, few, many or a size class.

V gene: TRBV10-3; D gene: -; clone size: once; J gene: TRBJ1-5; CDR3 protein: CAISESNQPQHF; CDR3 DNA: TGTGCCATCAGTGAGTCCAATCAGCCCCAGCATTTT
V gene: TRBV5-1; D gene: -; clone size: -; J gene: TRBJ2-7; CDR3 protein: CASSSFPPATYEQYF; CDR3 DNA: TGCGCCAGCAGCTCTTTCCCCCCGGCAACCTACGAGCAGTACTTC
V gene: TRBV5-4; D gene: -; clone size: -; J gene: TRBJ1-2; CDR3 protein: CASSLGAGSYYGYTF; CDR3 DNA: TGTGCCAGCAGCTTGGGGGCAGGGTCCTACTATGGCTACACCTTC
V gene: TRBV10-3; D gene: -; clone size: -; J gene: TRBJ2-2; CDR3 protein: CAISEAGELFF; CDR3 DNA: TGTGCCATCAGTGAGGCCGGGGAGCTGTTTTTT
V gene: TRBV27; D gene: -; clone size: -; J gene: TRBJ2-5; CDR3 protein: CASSPRWGETQYF; CDR3 DNA: TGTGCCAGCAGTCCACGTTGGGGGGAGACCCAGTACTTC
V gene: TRBV7-2; D gene: -; clone size: -; J gene: TRBJ2-3; CDR3 protein: CASSLWGDTQYF; CDR3 DNA: TGTGCCAGCAGCTTATGGGGAGATACGCAGTATTTT
V gene: TRBV30; D gene: -; clone size: -; J gene: TRBJ1-3; CDR3 protein: CAWSESGNTIYF; CDR3 DNA: TGTGCCTGGAGTGAGTCTGGAAACACCATATATTTT
V gene: TRBV2; D gene: -; clone size: -; J gene: TRBJ1-6; CDR3 protein: CASSNRENSPLHF; CDR3 DNA: TGTGCCAGCAGTAACAGGGAGAATTCACCCCTCCACTTT
V gene: TRBV29-1; D gene: -; clone size: -; J gene: TRBJ2-1; CDR3 protein: CSVGTGGYEQFF; CDR3 DNA: TGCAGCGTAGGCACCGGCGGTTATGAGCAGTTCTTC
V gene: TRBV30; D gene: TRBD2; clone size: -; J gene: TRBJ2-1; CDR3 protein: CAWSLYSGRANEQFF; CDR3 DNA: TGTGCCTGGAGTTTATATAGCGGGAGGGCAAATGAGCAGTTCTTC
V gene: TRBV29-1; D gene: TRBD1; clone size: -; J gene: TRBJ2-3; CDR3 protein: CSVATGGGTDTQYF; CDR3 DNA: TGCAGCGTCGCAACAGGGGGCGGCACAGATACGCAGTATTTT
V gene: TRBV9; D gene: -; clone size: once; J gene: TRBJ2-1; CDR3 protein: CASSVGARNEQFF; CDR3 DNA: TGTGCCAGCAGCGTAGGCGCTCGCAATGAGCAGTTCTTC
V gene: TRBV7-3; D gene: -; clone size: -; J gene: TRBJ2-3; CDR3 protein: CASSLRGITDTQYF; CDR3 DNA: TGTGCCAGCAGCTTAAGAGGGATCACAGATACGCAGTATTTT
V gene: TRBV29-1; D gene: -; clone size: -; J gene: TRBJ2-3; CDR3 protein: CSVEDSPAGTQYF; CDR3 DNA: TGCAGCGTTGAAGACTCACCGGCGGGTACGCAGTATTTT
V gene: TRBV7-3; D gene: TRBD2; clone size: -; J gene: TRBJ2-3; CDR3 protein: CASWVREGPQDTQYF; CDR3 DNA: TGTGCCAGCTGGGTCCGGGAGGGCCCTCAGGATACGCAGTATTTT
V gene: TRBV7-9; D gene: -; clone size: -; J gene: TRBJ1-1; CDR3 protein: CASSSPSRSSDTEAFF; CDR3 DNA: TGTGCCAGCAGCTCCCCCTCTCGAAGTTCGGACACTGAAGCTTTCTTT
V gene: TRBV7-9; D gene: TRBD1; clone size: -; J gene: TRBJ1-1; CDR3 protein: CASSLEQGSSEAFF; CDR3 DNA: TGTGCCAGCAGCTTAGAACAGGGGAGTAGTGAAGCTTTCTTT
V gene: TRBV4-1; D gene: -; clone size: -; J gene: TRBJ2-7; CDR3 protein: CASSQGDDYEQYF; CDR3 DNA: TGCGCCAGCAGCCAAGGGGACGACTACGAGCAGTACTTC
V gene: TRBV11-3; D gene: TRBD2; clone size: -; J gene: TRBJ2-3; CDR3 protein: CASSSGTSGSLADTQYF; CDR3 DNA: TGTGCCAGCAGCTCCGGGACTAGCGGGAGTCTCGCAGATACGCAGTATTTT
V gene: TRBV28; D gene: -; clone size: -; J gene: TRBJ1-1; CDR3 protein: CASKNTEAFF; CDR3 DNA: TGTGCCAGCAAGAACACTGAAGCTTTCTTT
V gene: TRBV5-1; D gene: -; clone size: -; J gene: TRBJ2-5; CDR3 protein: CASSFASYQETQYF; CDR3 DNA: TGCGCCAGCAGCTTTGCGAGTTATCAAGAGACCCAGTACTTC
V gene: TRBV29-1; D gene: -; clone size: -; J gene: TRBJ2-7; CDR3 protein: CSVVDVRSYEQYF; CDR3 DNA: TGCAGCGTTGTTGATGTCCGCTCCTACGAGCAGTACTTC
V gene: TRBV30; D gene: TRBD2; clone size: -; J gene: TRBJ2-3; CDR3 protein: CAWTPGLAGGPDTQYF; CDR3 DNA: TGTGCCTGGACCCCGGGACTAGCGGGAGGGCCAGATACGCAGTATTTT
V gene: TRBV29-1; D gene: TRBD1; clone size: -; J gene: TRBJ2-2; CDR3 protein: CSGGDRGYTGELFF; CDR3 DNA: TGCAGCGGGGGGGACAGGGGGTACACCGGGGAGCTGTTTTTT
V gene: TRBV5-4; D gene: TRBD1; clone size: -; J gene: TRBJ2-5; CDR3 protein: CASSSNRGETQYF; CDR3 DNA: TGTGCCAGCAGCAGTAACAGGGGAGAGACCCAGTACTTC
V gene: TRBV4-1; D gene: -; clone size: once; J gene: TRBJ2-3; CDR3 protein: CASSQKGDTQYF; CDR3 DNA: TGCGCCAGCAGCCAAAAGGGAGATACGCAGTATTTT
V gene: TRBV7-9; D gene: TRBD2; clone size: -; J gene: TRBJ2-1; CDR3 protein: CASSRTSGRANEQFF; CDR3 DNA: TGTGCCAGCAGCCGGACTAGCGGGAGGGCCAATGAGCAGTTCTTC
V gene: TRBV5-1; D gene: TRBD1; clone size: once; J gene: TRBJ1-1; CDR3 protein: CASSSEPGQKAFF; CDR3 DNA: TGCGCCAGCAGCTCAGAGCCGGGACAGAAAGCTTTCTTT
V gene: TRBV21-1; D gene: -; clone size: -; J gene: TRBJ1-2; CDR3 protein: CASSKGGADGYTF; CDR3 DNA: TGTGCCAGCAGCAAGGGGGGCGCGGATGGCTACACCTTC
V gene: TRBV7-2; D gene: -; clone size: -; J gene: TRBJ2-1; CDR3 protein: CASSYGYNEQFF; CDR3 DNA: TGTGCCAGCAGCTACGGCTACAATGAGCAGTTCTTC
V gene: TRBV28; D gene: -; clone size: -; J gene: TRBJ2-7; CDR3 protein: CASLGGYEQYF; CDR3 DNA: TGTGCCAGCCTGGGGGGCTACGAGCAGTACTTC
V gene: TRBV19; D gene: -; clone size: -; J gene: TRBJ1-1; CDR3 protein: CASSKRAEAFF; CDR3 DNA: TGTGCCAGTAGTAAGCGGGCTGAAGCTTTCTTT
V gene: TRBV29-1; D gene: TRBD1; clone size: -; J gene: TRBJ2-3; CDR3 protein: CSVLTGADTQYF; CDR3 DNA: TGCAGCGTTCTTACAGGGGCAGATACGCAGTATTTT